These 4 T cell receptor beta chains originate from one sample sequenced in a study of blood T cell repertoires in COVID-19. The repertoire was sequenced with immunoSEQ multiplex PCR; TCRdb's copy has only in-frame clones and lacks some. The repertoire holds some 200,000 clones, more than 75% seen once, with roughly 3% in the top ten. The material sequenced was peripheral blood. Receptor source: a man in his 70s with acute or convalescent COVID-19.

The genes are TRBV18 and TRBJ1-1; 7 nucleotides match TRBD1. CDR3 size: 13 residues. Germline V gene lookup returns CDR1 KGHSH and CDR2 LQKENI. Trimming at V came to 3 bases and at J to 8 bases, leaving 6 bases not matched to a gene. CDR3 amino acids: CASSPRTGREAFF. CDR3 bases: TGTGCCAGCTCACCCCGGACAGGTCGCGAAGCTTTCTTT.

About this clone itself: Other DNA sequences of this sample code for an identical CDR3. V is TRBV5-1 and J is TRBJ2-5; TRBD1 matches 8 bases. Trimming removed 4 bases from V and 4 bases from J; junction bases left unmatched: 3. Germline V CDR1 and CDR2: SGHRS, YFSETQ. The CDR3 has 13 residues. Written as DNA, the CDR3 is TGCGCCAGCAGCCTTGGACAGGGAGAGACCCAGTACTTC. It is translated as CASSLGQGETQYF. Full variable domain (remainder filled in from reference TRBV5-1 and TRBJ2-5): KAGVTQTPRYLIKTRGQQVTLSCSPISGHRSVSWYQQTPGQGLQFLFEYFSETQRNKGNFPGRFSGRQFSNSRSEMNVSTLELGDSALYLCASSLGQGETQYFGPGTRLLVL.

This clone has only a few counts. V gene TRBV15 combines with J gene TRBJ2-4; D may be TRBD2 (5 bases). The V end lost 3 bases, the J end lost 4 bases, and 19 bases lay between the germline ends. The CDR3 length is 17 residues. Germline CDR1 is LNHNV and CDR2 is YYDKDF (reference sequence). This CDR3 reads CATSSGVIWGRKNIQYF. CDR3 in DNA: TGTGCCACCAGCAGCGGGGTTATCTGGGGTCGGAAAAACATTCAGTACTTC.

V is TRBV4-3 and J is TRBJ2-3, with 8 bases identical to TRBD2. Germline CDR1 is LGHNA and CDR2 is YSLEER. The J segment lost 2 bases and the V segment lost 4 bases, leaving 8 bases of the junction unmatched. This CDR3 has 16 residues. In DNA, the CDR3 is TGCGCCAGCAGCCCCCGGGCGGGGGGTCCCACAGATACGCAGTATTTT. Its translation is CASSPRAGGPTDTQYF.